This paragraph covers one T cell receptor beta chain sequence. No antigen is known for it. The sample comes from a study of metastatic and nonmetastatic thyroid tumors. The wider study: Both malignant and benign thyroid patients supplied peripheral blood and tumor or nodule tissue samples, across which the repertoires of these patients were then compared. Findings and limits, study-wide: Malignant tumors reportedly showed significantly higher TCR beta diversity than benign nodules in both blood and tumor.

Before thyroid surgery, none of the patients had received any treatment. TCRdb used MiXCR to call clones anew from the PCR reads. The sample shows around 17,000 clones, around 23% of them seen only once. The TCR originated in a female donor with papillary thyroid cancer or a benign thyroid nodule (not recorded which). Some clones in this sample may be carry-over from other donors' samples. Source material: adjacent normal tissue.

The CDR3 DNA is TGCGCCAGCAGCTTGGTACGGCAGGGGGACACTGAAGCTTTCTTT. Translation: CASSLVRQGDTEAFF. The chain employs TRBV5-1 and TRBJ1-1; 7 bases agree with TRBD1. Trimming took 0 bases from V and 3 from J; bases not matched to a gene: 5. Germline V gives CDR1 SGHRS, CDR2 YFSETQ. CDR3 length equals 15 residues. Full variable domain (remainder filled in from reference TRBV5-1 and TRBJ1-1): KAGVTQTPRYLIKTRGQQVTLSCSPISGHRSVSWYQQTPGQGLQFLFEYFSETQRNKGNFPGRFSGRQFSNSRSEMNVSTLELGDSALYLCASSLVRQGDTEAFFGQGTRLTVV.